The 9 T cell receptor beta chains listed next were all sequenced from one sample in a study of blood T cell repertoires in COVID-19. Here immunoSEQ multiplex PCR was the method, and the copy in TCRdb shows in-frame clones only, minus some. This sample has roughly 60,000 clones; 90% occur once, and the top ten carry around 9.1%. Sequenced: peripheral blood. The receptor source for this set is a woman of 80 years or more with active COVID-19.

This chain links TRBV24-1 with TRBJ2-1; 7 bases fit TRBD2. Germline assignment: CDR1 KGHDR and CDR2 SFDVKD. CDR3 length equals 14 residues. Germline trimming cut 3 bases from V and 9 bases from J; bases unmatched to any gene: 7. The CDR3 bases are TGTGCCACCAGTGATGTGGGCGGGAGTAGTGAGCAGTTCTTC. It specifies CATSDVGGSSEQFF.

The CDR3 sequence is CASSPTGDSNQPQHF. CDR3 bases: TGTGCCAGCTCACCAACGGGGGATAGCAATCAGCCCCAGCATTTT. V is TRBV18 and J is TRBJ1-5; D might be TRBD1 (5 bases). Between the trimmed V and J ends, which lost 2 bases and 0 bases, there was a span of 8 bases. CDR3 length equals 15 residues. Germline V gene data show CDR1 as KGHSH and CDR2 as LQKENI.

This clone was picked up a small number of times. CDR3: CASTPFEVGAGELFF. CDR3 bases: TGCGCCAGCACCCCGTTCGAGGTAGGGGCCGGGGAGCTGTTTTTT. This chain uses TRBV5-1 with TRBJ2-2, with a tentative D call TRBD1 (5 bases). CDR1 SGHRS and CDR2 YFSETQ come from the germline V gene. This CDR3 comprises 15 residues. V was trimmed by 6 bases and J by 6 bases, leaving 18 bases between them.

J is TRBJ2-2 and V is TRBV4-1; perhaps TRBD2 as D (6 bases). Trimming pared 2 bases from V and 3 bases from J, leaving 19 bases between. In germline, CDR1 is MGHRA, CDR2 YSYEKL. The CDR3 is made up of 18 amino acids. The CDR3 loop is CASSQQRGRLDHTGELFF. CDR3 coding DNA: TGCGCCAGCAGCCAACAAAGAGGGAGACTAGATCACACCGGGGAGCTGTTTTTT.

V usage is TRBV3-1 (or the pseudogene TRBV3-2) and J usage is TRBJ2-5, with 10 nucleotides matching TRBD2. V gave up 3 bases and J gave up 8 bases; unmatched junction bases: 9. The CDR3 has 15 residues. Germline-derived CDR1 and CDR2 are LGHDT and YNNKEL (reference sequence). The CDR3 here is CASSHPGLAIPTQYF. The CDR3 DNA is TGTGCCAGCAGCCATCCGGGACTAGCGATCCCAACCCAGTACTTC.

The DNA of the CDR3 is TGTGCCAGCAGTGACCCCATGAACACTGAAGCTTTCTTT. This translates into CASSDPMNTEAFF. The chain has TRBV2 and TRBJ1-1; D uncertain. Per the germline V gene, CDR1 is SNHLY and CDR2 is FYNNEI. Trimming took 3 bases from V and 0 from J, leaving 5 bases between them. The CDR3 contains 13 residues.

The gene calls are TRBV9 and TRBJ2-3; TRBD2 agrees at 10 bases. Trimming cost V 4 bases and J 3 bases; bases outside gene matches: 5. Per the germline V gene, CDR1 is SGDLS and CDR2 is YYNGEE. The CDR3 extends over 15 amino acids. CDR3: CASSPTGLATDTQYF. DNA for the CDR3: TGTGCCAGCAGCCCTACGGGACTAGCGACAGATACGCAGTATTTT.

V gene TRBV9 combines with J gene TRBJ2-5, with 7 positions matching TRBD1. With V trimmed by 4 bases and J by 1 base, 4 bases remained unmatched. CDR3 size: 14 residues. The V gene's germline CDR1 is SGDLS and CDR2 YYNGEE. CDR3 in DNA: TGTGCCAGCAGCCCCCGGGACAGCCAAGAGACCCAGTACTTC. Its protein product is CASSPRDSQETQYF.

V usage is TRBV2 and J usage is TRBJ1-1, with TRBD1 matching 8 bases. Germline V lookup: CDR1 SNHLY, CDR2 FYNNEI. J was trimmed by 3 bases and V by 4 bases; bases with no gene match: 7. There are 15 residues in the CDR3. CDR3 sequence (DNA): TGTGCCAGCAGTGTACCCAGGGGGCAGGACACTGAAGCTTTCTTT. This gives the protein CASSVPRGQDTEAFF.